Listed below are T cell receptor beta chains from one sample, sequenced in a study of cytomegalovirus exposure and HLA in healthy donors. Some clones are missing from TCRdb's copy, which holds only in-frame ones; the method was immunoSEQ multiplex PCR. This table holds roughly 160,000 clones, roughly 80% found once. Material: PBMCs. These receptors came from a male donor in good health and CMV-seropositive. CDR3s include the opening cysteine and the closing phenylalanine or tryptophan. A D gene is named only where the DNA matches it firmly. Size values are once, few and many counts, or a class for expanded clones, and some rows have none.

j_call d_call clone_size v_call cdr3_aa cdr3_nt
TRBJ2-7 TRBD1 NA TRBV28 CASSSPGGNEYEQYF TGTGCCAGCAGTTCCCCAGGGGGAAATGAGTACGAGCAGTACTTC
TRBJ2-3 NA NA TRBV6-1 CASSEAKGSNTQYF TGTGCCAGCAGTGAAGCGAAGGGGTCAAATACGCAGTATTTT
TRBJ2-7 NA NA TRBV9 CASSVSGRSYEQYF TGTGCCAGCAGCGTATCCGGTCGCTCCTACGAGCAGTACTTC
TRBJ1-5 NA NA TRBV4-3 CASSQDLRQGLGQPQHF TGCGCCAGCAGCCAAGATTTGCGGCAGGGTCTAGGTCAGCCCCAGCATTTT
TRBJ2-7 TRBD2 NA TRBV6-1 CASQRGRTGSYEQYF TGTGCCAGCCAACGCGGGAGGACGGGTTCCTACGAGCAGTACTTC
TRBJ1-5 TRBD1 NA TRBV28 CASSSGTGANQPQHF TGTGCCAGCAGTTCCGGGACAGGGGCCAATCAGCCCCAGCATTTT
TRBJ1-5 NA once TRBV4-1 CASSQDRGVGPQHF TGCGCCAGCAGTCAAGATCGAGGAGTTGGACCCCAGCATTTT
TRBJ2-1 TRBD2 NA TRBV11-2 CASRLGHRGEGEQFF TGTGCCAGCAGATTAGGGCACCGGGGGGAGGGCGAGCAGTTCTTC
TRBJ2-7 TRBD2 NA TRBV5-1 CASSRGEADSEQYF TGCGCCAGCAGCCGGGGGGAGGCGGATAGCGAGCAGTACTTC
TRBJ2-7 TRBD1 few TRBV7-2 CASSPGTGYTYEQYF TGTGCCAGCAGCCCGGGGACAGGATATACCTACGAGCAGTACTTC
TRBJ2-3 NA NA TRBV6-6 CASKELQGFADTQYF TGTGCCAGCAAGGAGCTTCAGGGGTTTGCAGATACGCAGTATTTT
TRBJ1-1 TRBD1 NA TRBV28 CASSSLDRGVTEAFF TGTGCCAGCAGTTCCCTGGACAGGGGCGTAACTGAAGCTTTCTTT
TRBJ1-5 TRBD1 NA TRBV10-3 CAISQTGGISNQPQHF TGTGCCATCAGTCAGACAGGGGGGATCAGCAATCAGCCCCAGCATTTT
TRBJ1-5 TRBD1 NA TRBV6-5 CASRRGTGGNQPQHF TGTGCCAGCAGGAGAGGGACAGGGGGCAATCAGCCCCAGCATTTT
TRBJ1-3 NA few TRBV6-6 CASGEQGGGNTIYF TGTGCCAGTGGGGAACAGGGCGGGGGAAACACCATATATTTT
TRBJ2-3 NA NA TRBV7-2 CASSPGGSTDTQYF TGTGCCAGCAGCCCTGGGGGGAGCACAGATACGCAGTATTTT
TRBJ2-2 TRBD2 once TRBV7-9 CASTVAGTDGELFF TGTGCCAGCACAGTAGCGGGAACGGACGGGGAGCTGTTTTTT
TRBJ2-3 NA NA TRBV18 CASSNRASEAQYF TGTGCCAGCTCAAACCGGGCCTCGGAGGCGCAGTATTTT
TRBJ1-1 NA NA TRBV5-1 CASSLSGTSSGWDTEAFF TGCGCCAGCAGCTTGAGCGGGACATCCTCTGGTTGGGACACTGAAGCTTTCTTT
TRBJ1-5 TRBD1 few TRBV23-1 CASSQSIRGNQPQHF TGCGCCAGCAGTCAATCAATCAGGGGGAATCAGCCCCAGCATTTT
TRBJ2-4 TRBD2 NA TRBV30 CASHPGGAKNIQYF TGTGCCTCTCACCCCGGGGGGGCCAAAAACATTCAGTACTTC
TRBJ1-5 TRBD1 NA TRBV19 CASSSTGGAGQPQHF TGTGCCAGTAGTTCGACAGGGGGCGCAGGCCAGCCCCAGCATTTT
TRBJ2-7 NA NA TRBV7-2 CASSLAISGDVHEQYF TGTGCCAGCAGCTTAGCGATATCAGGTGACGTCCACGAGCAGTACTTC
TRBJ1-4 NA NA TRBV9 CASSVATGEKLFF TGTGCCAGCAGCGTCGCCACTGGTGAAAAACTGTTTTTT
TRBJ2-4 TRBD1 NA TRBV20-1 CSAYRGDIQYF TGCAGTGCTTACAGGGGAGACATTCAGTACTTC
TRBJ1-6 TRBD1 NA TRBV27 CASSSTTGSSYNSPLHF TGTGCCAGCAGTTCGACGACAGGGAGCTCCTATAATTCACCCCTCCACTTT
TRBJ2-7 TRBD2 NA TRBV15 CATSRELAGVGAITDF TGTGCCACCAGCAGAGAACTAGCGGGAGTAGGGGCGATTACTGACTTC
TRBJ2-5 NA NA TRBV30 CAWSRAGLLQETQYF TGTGCCTGGAGTCGGGCAGGGCTACTACAAGAGACCCAGTACTTC
TRBJ2-3 NA NA TRBV4-3 CASNEGGSTDTQYF TGCGCCAGCAACGAGGGGGGGAGCACAGATACGCAGTATTTT
TRBJ2-1 NA NA TRBV19 CASRGAYNEQFF TGTGCCAGTAGAGGGGCCTACAATGAGCAGTTCTTC
TRBJ1-3 NA NA TRBV7-4 CASSLRLRGNGNTIYF TGTGCCAGCAGCCTTCGGCTGCGAGGGAATGGAAACACCATATATTTT
TRBJ2-7 TRBD1 NA TRBV4-3 CASSQDLQTGGFFDEQYF TGCGCCAGCAGCCAAGATCTACAGACAGGGGGCTTTTTCGACGAGCAGTACTTC